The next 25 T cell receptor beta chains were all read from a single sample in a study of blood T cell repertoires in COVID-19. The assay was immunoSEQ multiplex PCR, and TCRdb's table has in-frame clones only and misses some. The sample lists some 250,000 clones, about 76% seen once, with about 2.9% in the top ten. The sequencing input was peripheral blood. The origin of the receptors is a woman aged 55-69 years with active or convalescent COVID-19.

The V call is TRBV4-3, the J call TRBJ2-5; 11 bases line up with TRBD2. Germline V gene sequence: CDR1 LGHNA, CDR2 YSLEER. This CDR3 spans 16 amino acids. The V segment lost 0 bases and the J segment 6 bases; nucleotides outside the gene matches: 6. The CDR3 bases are TGCGCCAGCAGCCAAGATCGCGCTAGCGGGGGGCAGACCCAGTACTTC. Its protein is CASSQDRASGGQTQYF.

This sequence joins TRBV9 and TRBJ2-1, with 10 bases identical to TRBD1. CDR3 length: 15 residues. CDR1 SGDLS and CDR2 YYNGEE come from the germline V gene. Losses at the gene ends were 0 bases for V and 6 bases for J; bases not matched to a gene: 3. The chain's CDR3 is CASSVEWTGGNEQFF. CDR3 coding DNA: TGTGCCAGCAGCGTAGAATGGACAGGGGGCAATGAGCAGTTCTTC.

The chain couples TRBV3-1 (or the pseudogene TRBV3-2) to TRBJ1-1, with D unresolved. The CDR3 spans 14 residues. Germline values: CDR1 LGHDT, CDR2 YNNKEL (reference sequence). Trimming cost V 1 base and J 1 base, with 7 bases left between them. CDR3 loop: CASSQVSTNTEAFF. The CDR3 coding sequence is TGTGCCAGCAGCCAAGTGAGTACGAACACTGAAGCTTTCTTT.

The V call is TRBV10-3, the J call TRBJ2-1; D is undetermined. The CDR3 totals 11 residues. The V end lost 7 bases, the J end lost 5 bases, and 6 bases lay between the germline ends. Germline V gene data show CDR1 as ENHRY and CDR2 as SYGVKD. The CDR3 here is CAIMLDNEQFF. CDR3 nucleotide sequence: TGTGCCATCATGCTAGACAATGAGCAGTTCTTC.

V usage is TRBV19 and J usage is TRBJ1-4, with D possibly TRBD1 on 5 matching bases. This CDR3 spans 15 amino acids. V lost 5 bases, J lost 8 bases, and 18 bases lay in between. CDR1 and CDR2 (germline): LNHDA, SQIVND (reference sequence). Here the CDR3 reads CASSVRRSGGEKLFF. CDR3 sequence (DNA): TGTGCCAGTAGTGTCCGTCGCTCGGGGGGGGAAAAACTGTTTTTT.

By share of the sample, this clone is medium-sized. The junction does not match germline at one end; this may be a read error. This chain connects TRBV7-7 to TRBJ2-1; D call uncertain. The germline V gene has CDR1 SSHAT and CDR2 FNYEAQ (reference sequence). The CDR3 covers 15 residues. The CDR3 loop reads CASSLGYLSDNEQFF. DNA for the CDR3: TGTGCTAGCAGCTTAGGTTATTTGTCAGACAATGAGCAGTTCTTC.

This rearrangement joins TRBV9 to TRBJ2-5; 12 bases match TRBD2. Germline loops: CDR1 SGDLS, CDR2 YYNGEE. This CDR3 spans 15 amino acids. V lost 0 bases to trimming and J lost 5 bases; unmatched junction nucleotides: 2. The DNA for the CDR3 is TGTGCCAGCAGCGTAGAGACTAGCGGGGGTGAGACCCAGTACTTC. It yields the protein CASSVETSGGETQYF.

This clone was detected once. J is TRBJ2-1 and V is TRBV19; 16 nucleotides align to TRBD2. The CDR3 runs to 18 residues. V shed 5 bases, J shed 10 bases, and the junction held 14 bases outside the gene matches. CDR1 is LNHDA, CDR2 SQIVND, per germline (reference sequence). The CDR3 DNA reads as TGTGCCAGTAGTTCCCGCCAGGGACTAGCGGGGGGGGCCATAGAGCAGTTCTTC. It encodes CASSSRQGLAGGAIEQFF.

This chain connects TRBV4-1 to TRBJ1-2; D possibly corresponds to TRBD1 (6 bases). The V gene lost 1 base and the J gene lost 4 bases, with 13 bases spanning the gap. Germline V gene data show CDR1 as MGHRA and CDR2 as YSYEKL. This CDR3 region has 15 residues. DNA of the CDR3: TGCGCCAGCAGCCAAGGTAGCGGGACAACCTATGGCTACACCTTC. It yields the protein CASSQGSGTTYGYTF.

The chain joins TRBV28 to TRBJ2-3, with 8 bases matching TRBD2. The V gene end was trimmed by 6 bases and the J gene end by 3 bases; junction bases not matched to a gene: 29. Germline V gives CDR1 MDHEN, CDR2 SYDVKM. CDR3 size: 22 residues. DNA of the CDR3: TGTGCCAGCAGCCTAGTCGGAGGGTCCCCAACTCTCCGGGGGGGCCTGACAGATACGCAGTATTTT. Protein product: CASSLVGGSPTLRGGLTDTQYF.

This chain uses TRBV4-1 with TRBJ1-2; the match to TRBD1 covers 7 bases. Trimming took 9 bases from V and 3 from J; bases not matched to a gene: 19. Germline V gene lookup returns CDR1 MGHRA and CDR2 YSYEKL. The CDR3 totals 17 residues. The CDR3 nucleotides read TGCGCCAGTCTTGGGTGGGACAGATTCACGAGGGACTATGGCTACACCTTC. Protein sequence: CASLGWDRFTRDYGYTF.

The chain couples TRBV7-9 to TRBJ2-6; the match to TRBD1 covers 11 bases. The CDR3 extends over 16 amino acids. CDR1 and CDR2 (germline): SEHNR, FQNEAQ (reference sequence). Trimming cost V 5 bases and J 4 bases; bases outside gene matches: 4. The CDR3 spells CASSPDRGPGANVLTF. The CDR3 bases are TGTGCCAGCAGCCCGGACAGGGGGCCCGGGGCCAACGTCCTGACTTTC.

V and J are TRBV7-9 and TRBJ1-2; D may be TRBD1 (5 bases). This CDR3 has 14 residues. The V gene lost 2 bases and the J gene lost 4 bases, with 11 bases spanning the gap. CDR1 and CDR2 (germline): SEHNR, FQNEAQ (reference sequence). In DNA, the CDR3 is TGTGCCAGCAGCTTACAAGGGGTCCCCTATGGCTACACCTTC. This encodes CASSLQGVPYGYTF.

The CDR3 nucleotides are TGTGCCAGCAGTTACTTTTATAGAGCCTCTGACGAGCAGTACTTC. It encodes CASSYFYRASDEQYF. V is TRBV27 and J is TRBJ2-7; no clear D gene. Trimming took off 4 bases at V and 5 bases at J, with 18 bases between the two ends. The V gene's germline CDR1 is MNHEY and CDR2 SMNVEV (reference sequence). The CDR3 is 15 residues long.

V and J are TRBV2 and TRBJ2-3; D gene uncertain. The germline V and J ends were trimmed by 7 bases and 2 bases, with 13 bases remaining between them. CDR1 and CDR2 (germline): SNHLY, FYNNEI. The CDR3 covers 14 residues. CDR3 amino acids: CASNNYKYTDTQYF. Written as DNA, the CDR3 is TGTGCCAGCAACAACTACAAATACACAGATACGCAGTATTTT.

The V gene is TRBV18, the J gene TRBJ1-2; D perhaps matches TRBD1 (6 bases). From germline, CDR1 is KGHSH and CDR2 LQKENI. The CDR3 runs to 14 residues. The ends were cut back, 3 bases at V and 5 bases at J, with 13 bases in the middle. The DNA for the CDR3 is TGTGCCAGCTCACCCGGCCAGGGGCTGTATGGCTACACCTTC. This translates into CASSPGQGLYGYTF.

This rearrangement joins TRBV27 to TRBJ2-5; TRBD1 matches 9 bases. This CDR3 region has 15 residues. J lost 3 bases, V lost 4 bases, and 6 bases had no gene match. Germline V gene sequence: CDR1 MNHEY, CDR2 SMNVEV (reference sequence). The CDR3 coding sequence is TGTGCCAGCAGTTCGCCGGGACAGGGTGAAGAGACCCAGTACTTC. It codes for CASSSPGQGEETQYF.

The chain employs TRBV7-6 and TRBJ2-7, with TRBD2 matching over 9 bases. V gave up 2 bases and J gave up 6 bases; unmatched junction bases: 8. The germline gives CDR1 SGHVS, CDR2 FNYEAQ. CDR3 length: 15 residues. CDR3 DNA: TGTGCCAGCAGCTTACTCGGCGGGGGGGCGGGCGAGCAGTACTTC. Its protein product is CASSLLGGGAGEQYF.

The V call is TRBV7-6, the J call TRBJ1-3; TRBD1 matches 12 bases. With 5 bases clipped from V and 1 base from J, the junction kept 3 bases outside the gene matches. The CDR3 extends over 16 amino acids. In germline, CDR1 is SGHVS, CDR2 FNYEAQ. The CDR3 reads CASSRGQGASGNTIYF. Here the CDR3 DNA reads TGTGCCAGCAGCCGGGGACAGGGGGCGTCTGGAAACACCATATATTTT.

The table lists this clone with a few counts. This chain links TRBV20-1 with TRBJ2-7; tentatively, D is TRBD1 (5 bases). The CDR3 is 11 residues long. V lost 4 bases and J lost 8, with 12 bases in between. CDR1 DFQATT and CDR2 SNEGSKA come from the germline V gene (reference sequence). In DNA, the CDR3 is TGCAGTGCTACGGGCGGACAAAAGCAGTACTTC. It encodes CSATGGQKQYF.

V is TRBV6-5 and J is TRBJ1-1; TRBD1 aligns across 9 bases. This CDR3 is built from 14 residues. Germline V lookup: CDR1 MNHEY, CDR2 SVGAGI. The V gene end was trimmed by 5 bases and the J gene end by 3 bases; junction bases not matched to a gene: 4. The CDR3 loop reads CASSRGQGYTEAFF. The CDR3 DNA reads TGTGCCAGCAGTCGGGGACAGGGATACACTGAAGCTTTCTTT.

The CDR3 bases are TGCAGTGCTTTCGGGGGATACGAGCAGTACTTC. Encoded protein: CSAFGGYEQYF. The J gene is TRBJ2-7, the V gene TRBV20-1; perhaps TRBD2 as D (6 bases). Per the germline V gene, CDR1 is DFQATT and CDR2 is SNEGSKA (reference sequence). This CDR3 contains 11 residues. V was clipped by 5 bases and J by 4 bases, with 9 bases between them.

CDR3 nucleotides: TGCGCCAGCAGTCAATCGCGAGGACAGGAGTTCTCTGGGGCCAACGTCCTGACTTTC. Its translation is CASSQSRGQEFSGANVLTF. The V call is TRBV23-1, the J call TRBJ2-6; 7 positions agree with TRBD1. TRBV23-1 is designated an ORF whose function remains uncertain. The CDR3 extends over 19 amino acids. Unmatched junction bases numbered 8, after V lost 0 bases and J lost 0 bases.

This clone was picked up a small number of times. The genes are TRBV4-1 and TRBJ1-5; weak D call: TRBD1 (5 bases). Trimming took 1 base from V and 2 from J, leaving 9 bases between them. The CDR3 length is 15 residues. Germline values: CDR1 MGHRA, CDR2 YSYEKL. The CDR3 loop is CASSQVGQGNQPQHF. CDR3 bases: TGCGCCAGCAGCCAAGTGGGGCAGGGCAATCAGCCCCAGCATTTT.

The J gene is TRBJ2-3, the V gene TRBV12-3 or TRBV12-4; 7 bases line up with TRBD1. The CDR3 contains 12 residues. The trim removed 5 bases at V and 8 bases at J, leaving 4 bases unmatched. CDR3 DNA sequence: TGTGCCAGCAGTACGACAGGGATTACGCAGTATTTT. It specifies CASSTTGITQYF.